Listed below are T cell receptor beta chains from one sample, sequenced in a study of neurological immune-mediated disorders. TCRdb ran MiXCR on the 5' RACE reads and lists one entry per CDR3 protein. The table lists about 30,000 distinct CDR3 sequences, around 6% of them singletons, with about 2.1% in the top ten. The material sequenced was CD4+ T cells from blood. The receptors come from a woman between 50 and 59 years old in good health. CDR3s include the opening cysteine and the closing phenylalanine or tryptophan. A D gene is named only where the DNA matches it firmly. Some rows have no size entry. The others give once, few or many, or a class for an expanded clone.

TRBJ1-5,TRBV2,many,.,TGTGCCAGCAGTCCGACCCAATATAGCAATCAGCCCCAGCATTTT,CASSPTQYSNQPQHF
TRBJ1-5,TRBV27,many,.,TGTGCCAGCAGTTTCCGGTTTCAAGGGGACGGCAATCAGCCCCAGCATTTT,CASSFRFQGDGNQPQHF
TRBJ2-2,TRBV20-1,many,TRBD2,TGCAGTGCAAGGGGGGAGGGACTAGCTAACACCGGGGAGCTGTTTTTT,CSARGEGLANTGELFF
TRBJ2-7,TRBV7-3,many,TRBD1,TGTGCCAGCAGCTACTCAGGGGGCGCTATCCCCTACGAGCAGTACTTC,CASSYSGGAIPYEQYF
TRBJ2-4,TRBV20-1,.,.,TGCAGTGCTGCCGGGTGGGACAAAAACATTCAGTACTTC,CSAAGWDKNIQYF
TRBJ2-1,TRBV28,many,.,TGTGCCAGCGGCAGGGGTTCATGGAATGAGCAGTTCTTC,CASGRGSWNEQFF
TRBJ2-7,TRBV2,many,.,TGTGCCAGCAGTGACTCATGGGAGCAGTACTTC,CASSDSWEQYF
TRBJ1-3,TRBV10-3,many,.,TGTGCCATCAGTGAGGAATTAAAGTCTCGGATGGCCGGAAACACCATATATTTT,CAISEELKSRMAGNTIYF
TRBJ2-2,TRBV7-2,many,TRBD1,TGTGCCAGCAGCTTAGCCGGGACAGGGGGATCCGGGGAGCTGTTTTTT,CASSLAGTGGSGELFF
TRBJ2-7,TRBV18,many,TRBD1,TGTGCCAGCTCACCTACAGGGGCGGGCTCCTACGAGCAGTACTTC,CASSPTGAGSYEQYF
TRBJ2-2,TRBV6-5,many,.,TGTGCCAGCGGACGACAAACAGCGGGCGGGGAGCTGTTTTTT,CASGRQTAGGELFF
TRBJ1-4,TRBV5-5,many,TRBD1,TGTGCCAGCAGCTCGACAGGGGTTGGTGAAAAACTGTTTTTT,CASSSTGVGEKLFF
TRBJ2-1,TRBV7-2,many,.,TGTGCCAGCAGCTTAGGGATCGCCAGTGAGCAGTTCTTC,CASSLGIASEQFF
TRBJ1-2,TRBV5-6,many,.,TGTGCCAGCAGCTTGGTCTATCCTGGGGGTCACTATGGCTACACCTTC,CASSLVYPGGHYGYTF
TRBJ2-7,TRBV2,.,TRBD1,TGTGCCAGCAGGGGGATAGACAGGGGGTACTACGAGCAGTACTTC,CASRGIDRGYYEQYF
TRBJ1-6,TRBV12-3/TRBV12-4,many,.,TGTGCCAGCAGTATGTCTGAAGGGTCACCCCTCCACTTT,CASSMSEGSPLHF
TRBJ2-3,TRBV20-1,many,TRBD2,TGCAGTGCCCCAAATAGCGGGACCGGACTGGATACGCAGTATTTT,CSAPNSGTGLDTQYF
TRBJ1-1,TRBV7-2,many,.,TGTGCCAGCAGCTTAAGCTTCCGACAATCGTCGCGAGCTTTCTTT,CASSLSFRQSSRAFF
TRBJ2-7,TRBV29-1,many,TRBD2,TGCAGCGTGGATCTAGCGGGGGGGCGCGAGCAGTACTTC,CSVDLAGGREQYF
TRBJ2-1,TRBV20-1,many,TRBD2,TGCAGTGCTGGAGGCGGACTAGCGGGAATCAATGAGCAGTTCTTC,CSAGGGLAGINEQFF
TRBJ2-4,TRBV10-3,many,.,TGTGCCATCAGTGAGTCCCGTAGGACCAAAAACGTTCAGTACTTC,CAISESRRTKNVQYF
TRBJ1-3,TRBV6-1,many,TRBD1,TGTGCCAGCAGACACGTCGAGGGACAGCTCTCTGGAAACACCATATATTTT,CASRHVEGQLSGNTIYF
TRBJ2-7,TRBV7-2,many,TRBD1,TGTGCCAGCAGTCTCTCCGGGACAGAGACCTACGAGCAGTACTTC,CASSLSGTETYEQYF
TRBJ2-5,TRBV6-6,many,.,TGTGCCAGCATCCTAACCCCGGGGTATGGAGAGACCCAGTACTTC,CASILTPGYGETQYF
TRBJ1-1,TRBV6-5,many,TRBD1,TGTGCCAGCAGACCGGACAGGGCGAACACTGAAGCTTTCTTT,CASRPDRANTEAFF
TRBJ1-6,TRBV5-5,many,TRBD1,TGTGCCAGCAGCATACAGGACAGGGGGCTGTCACCCCTCCACTTT,CASSIQDRGLSPLHF
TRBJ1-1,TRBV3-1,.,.,TGTGCCAGCAGCCAAGTAACAGCCACTGAAGCTTTCTTT,CASSQVTATEAFF
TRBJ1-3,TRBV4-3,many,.,TGCGCCAGCAGCCAATCAGACACCCGCATATATTTT,CASSQSDTRIYF
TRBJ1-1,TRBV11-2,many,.,TGTGCCAGCAGCTTAGAACCAGGCACGAACACTGAAGCTTTCTTT,CASSLEPGTNTEAFF
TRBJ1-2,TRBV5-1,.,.,TGCGCCAGCAGCCTCGAGAAAGGGGACTATGGCTACACCTTC,CASSLEKGDYGYTF